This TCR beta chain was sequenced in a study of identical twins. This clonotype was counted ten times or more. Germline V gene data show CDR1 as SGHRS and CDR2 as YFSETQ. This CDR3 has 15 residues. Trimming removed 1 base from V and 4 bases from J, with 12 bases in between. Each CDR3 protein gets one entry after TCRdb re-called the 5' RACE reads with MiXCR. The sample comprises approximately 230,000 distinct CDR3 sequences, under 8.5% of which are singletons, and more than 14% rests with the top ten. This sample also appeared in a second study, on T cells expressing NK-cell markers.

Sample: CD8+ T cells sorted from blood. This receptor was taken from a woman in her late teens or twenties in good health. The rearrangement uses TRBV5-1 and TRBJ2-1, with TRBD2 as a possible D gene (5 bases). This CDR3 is CASSLRLAPYNEQFF. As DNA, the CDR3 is TGCGCCAGCAGCTTGAGGTTAGCGCCTTACAATGAGCAGTTCTTC.